The 8 T cell receptor beta chains presented below share a single source sample, sequenced in a study of shared clonotypes between healthy human individuals. TCRdb keeps only in-frame clones here, not all; method: immunoSEQ multiplex PCR. There are 1,100,000 or so clones in the sample; approximately 80% occur only once, and 0.52% lies in the top ten. Sequencing was carried out using memory CD4+ T cells from PBMCs. Subset specified: CD45RA-negative fraction. The receptor set was obtained from a man between 18 and 29 years old in good health. Some clones in this sample may be carry-over from other donors' samples.

The chain couples TRBV28 to TRBJ2-1; D may match TRBD1 or TRBD2 (6 bases each). V was shortened by 5 bases and J by 7 bases, with 15 bases between the two germline ends. Looked up from germline, CDR1 is MDHEN and CDR2 is SYDVKM. There are 14 residues in the CDR3. CDR3 sequence reads: CASSRPGGRNEQFF. The CDR3 DNA reads as TGTGCCAGCAGTCGCCCCGGGGGCCGAAATGAGCAGTTCTTC.

Turning to this clone: The same CDR3 arises from other DNA sequences in this sample as well. The V and J genes are TRBV27 and TRBJ1-2; D is perhaps TRBD1 (5 bases). The germline V gene encodes CDR1 MNHEY and CDR2 SMNVEV (reference sequence). CDR3 length equals 13 residues. V lost 2 bases to trimming and J lost 4 bases, with 8 bases between them. In DNA, the CDR3 is TGTGCCAGCAGTTTACGCGGGGGCTATGGCTACACCTTC. Translated, it gives CASSLRGGYGYTF.

This chain links TRBV6-1 with TRBJ1-3; tentative D call: TRBD1 (5 bases). The CDR3 spans 14 residues. Germline-derived CDR1 and CDR2 are MNHNS and SASEGT. The V gene lost 6 bases and the J gene lost 0 bases, with 9 bases spanning the gap. CDR3 nucleotide sequence: TGTGCCAGCAGAAGAGGGGACTCTGGAAACACCATATATTTT. It encodes CASRRGDSGNTIYF.

The chain links TRBV5-4 to TRBJ2-7; 12 bases agree with TRBD2. Germline lookup yields CDR1 SGHNT and CDR2 YYREEE (reference sequence). V was clipped by 4 bases and J by 2 bases; unmatched bases: 4. This CDR3 is built from 15 residues. In DNA form, the CDR3 reads TGTGCCAGCAGCACTCGGACTAGCGGGGCCTACGAGCAGTACTTC. This gives the protein CASSTRTSGAYEQYF.

This clone was found a few times. The rearrangement uses TRBV5-1 and TRBJ1-1, with TRBD1 matching over 7 bases. The CDR3 spans 15 residues. J lost 1 base, V lost 4 bases, and 7 bases had no gene match. Germline values: CDR1 SGHRS, CDR2 YFSETQ. For the CDR3, the DNA is TGCGCCAGCAGCGCCGGGACAGCTCAGAACACTGAAGCTTTCTTT. Translation gives CASSAGTAQNTEAFF.

The J gene is TRBJ2-5, the V gene TRBV10-3, with TRBD2 identical over 13 bases. Germline values: CDR1 ENHRY, CDR2 SYGVKD. This CDR3 region has 15 residues. V shed 6 bases and J 1 base; nucleotides not matched to a gene: 2. CDR3 protein: CAIRGLAGPQETQYF. The CDR3 DNA reads as TGTGCCATCAGGGGACTAGCGGGACCCCAAGAGACCCAGTACTTC.

Concerning this clone: Other DNA sequences in the sample encode the same CDR3. This sequence joins TRBV7-2 and TRBJ2-7, with TRBD1 matching 9 bases. Trimming took 5 bases from V and 3 from J; bases not matched to a gene: 5. Per germline, CDR1 SGHTA and CDR2 FQGNSA. The length of the CDR3 is 14 residues. The CDR3 coding sequence is TGTGCCAGCAGCCCCGGGACAGGGCTCTACGAGCAGTACTTC. It yields the protein CASSPGTGLYEQYF.

This chain uses TRBV11-1 with TRBJ2-3, with D uncertain. Between the trimmed V and J ends, which lost 1 base and 5 bases, there was a span of 4 bases. CDR3 length: 12 residues. Per the germline V gene, CDR1 is SGHAT and CDR2 is FQDESV (reference sequence). The CDR3 DNA follows: TGTGCCAGCAGCTTAGACGGAGATACGCAGTATTTT. This sequence encodes CASSLDGDTQYF.